The source of this TCR beta chain is a study of technical replicates of blood from four donors. Sequenced by immunoSEQ multiplex PCR; TCRdb stores in-frame clones only, minus some. The repertoire holds tens of thousands of clones, approximately 83% seen once, with approximately 5.4% in the top ten. Germline V gene lookup returns CDR1 MNHNY and CDR2 SVGAGI (reference sequence). The CDR3 length is 13 residues. Trimming took off 5 bases at V and 4 bases at J, with 9 bases between the two ends. The V gene is TRBV6-6, the J gene TRBJ1-5, with D uncertain. The sequence derives from a human donor in good health. Some clones in this sample may be carry-over from other donors' samples. Sequencing was carried out using PBMCs. CDR3 protein: CASSQVTNQPQHF. The DNA for the CDR3 is TGTGCCAGCAGTCAGGTGACAAATCAGCCCCAGCATTTT.